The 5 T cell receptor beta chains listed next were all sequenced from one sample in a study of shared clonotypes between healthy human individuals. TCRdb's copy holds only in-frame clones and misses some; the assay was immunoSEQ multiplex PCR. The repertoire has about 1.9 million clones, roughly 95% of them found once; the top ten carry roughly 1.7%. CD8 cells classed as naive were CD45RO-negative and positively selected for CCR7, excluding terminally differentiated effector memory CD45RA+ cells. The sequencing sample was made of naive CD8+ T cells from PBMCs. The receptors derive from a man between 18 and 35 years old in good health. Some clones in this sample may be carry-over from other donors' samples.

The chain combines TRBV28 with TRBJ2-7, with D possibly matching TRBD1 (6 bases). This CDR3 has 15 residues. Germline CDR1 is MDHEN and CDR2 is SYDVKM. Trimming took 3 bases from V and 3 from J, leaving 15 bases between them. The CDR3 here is CASSFYRAADYEQYF. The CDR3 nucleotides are TGTGCCAGCAGTTTTTACAGGGCAGCCGACTACGAGCAGTACTTC.

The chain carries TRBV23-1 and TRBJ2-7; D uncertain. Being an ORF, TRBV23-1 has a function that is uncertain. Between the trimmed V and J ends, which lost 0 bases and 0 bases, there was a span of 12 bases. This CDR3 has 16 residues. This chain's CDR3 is CASSQSRSGLSYEQYF. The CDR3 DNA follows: TGCGCCAGCAGTCAATCGAGGTCTGGCCTCTCCTACGAGCAGTACTTC.

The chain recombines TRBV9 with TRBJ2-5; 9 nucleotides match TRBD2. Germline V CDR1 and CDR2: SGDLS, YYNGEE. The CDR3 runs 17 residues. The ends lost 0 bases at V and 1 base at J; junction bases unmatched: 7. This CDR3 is CASSVAVSGSTQETQYF. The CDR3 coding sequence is TGTGCCAGCAGCGTAGCAGTTAGCGGGAGTACCCAAGAGACCCAGTACTTC. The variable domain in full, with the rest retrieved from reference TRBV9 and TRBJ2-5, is DSGVTQTPKHLITATGQRVTLRCSPRSGDLSVYWYQQSLDQGLQFLIQYYNGEERAKGNILERFSAQQFPDLHSELNLSSLELGDSALYFCASSVAVSGSTQETQYFGPGTRLLVL.

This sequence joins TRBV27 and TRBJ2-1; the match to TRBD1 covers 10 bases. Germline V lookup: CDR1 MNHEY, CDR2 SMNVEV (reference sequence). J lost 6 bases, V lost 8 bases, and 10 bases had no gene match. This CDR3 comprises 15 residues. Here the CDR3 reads CASDGTGTGANEQFF. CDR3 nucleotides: TGTGCCAGCGATGGGACCGGGACAGGGGCCAATGAGCAGTTCTTC.

The CDR3 is CASSFQASYSSYEQYF. The CDR3, as DNA: TGTGCCAGCAGTTTTCAAGCCAGCTACAGCTCCTACGAGCAGTACTTC. The V call is TRBV27, the J call TRBJ2-7; D is ambiguous. Germline loops: CDR1 MNHEY, CDR2 SMNVEV (reference sequence). Trimming took 3 bases from V and 0 from J, leaving 15 bases between them. The CDR3 has 16 amino acids.